Shown below are 10 T cell receptor beta chains from a single sample sequenced in a study of shared clonotypes between healthy human individuals. TCRdb's copy holds only in-frame clones and misses some; the assay was immunoSEQ multiplex PCR. Of about a million clones listed, approximately 80% are singletons. Material for sequencing was memory CD4+ T cells from PBMCs. Stated subset: CD45RA-negative fraction. Every receptor here comes from a man younger than 35 in good health. Some clones in this sample may be carry-over from other donors' samples.

This sequence joins TRBV5-6 and TRBJ1-1; D not resolved. The CDR3 contains 13 residues. V was shortened by 1 base and J by 1 base, with 5 bases between the two germline ends. Germline V gene sequence: CDR1 SGHDT, CDR2 YYEEEE. In DNA, the CDR3 is TGTGCCAGCAGCTTGACTAGGAACACTGAAGCTTTCTTT. Its translation is CASSLTRNTEAFF.

As regards this clone: Other DNA sequences in the sample encode the same CDR3. V gene TRBV5-1 combines with J gene TRBJ2-1, with 10 bases lining up with TRBD2. The CDR3 extends over 16 amino acids. Germline-derived CDR1 and CDR2 are SGHRS and YFSETQ. V trimming: 2 bases; J trimming: 0 bases; junction bases outside the gene matches: 2. CDR3 amino acids: CASSLLAGSSYNEQFF. The CDR3 region has the DNA TGCGCCAGCAGCTTACTAGCGGGGAGCTCCTACAATGAGCAGTTCTTC.

This chain links TRBV28 with TRBJ1-2, with 9 bases identical to TRBD1. V lost 5 bases to trimming and J lost 4 bases; unmatched junction nucleotides: 8. Per germline, CDR1 MDHEN and CDR2 SYDVKM. The CDR3 length is 15 residues. The DNA for the CDR3 is TGTGCCAGCAGTCCCTACCGACAGGGGGGCTATGGCTACACCTTC. As protein: CASSPYRQGGYGYTF.

This rearrangement joins TRBV5-1 to TRBJ1-2; no clear D. CDR3 length: 14 amino acids. The germline CDR1 and CDR2 sequences are SGHRS and YFSETQ. V lost 4 bases and J lost 6, with 16 bases in between. CDR3 protein: CASSENREVHGYTF. In nucleotides, the CDR3 is TGCGCCAGCAGCGAAAATAGGGAGGTTCATGGCTACACCTTC.

The chain's CDR3 is CASSRQGAPNTGELFF. In DNA, the CDR3 is TGTGCCAGCAGCCGACAGGGCGCGCCGAACACCGGGGAGCTGTTTTTT. The genes are TRBV4-2 and TRBJ2-2; 7 positions match TRBD1. The CDR3 is made up of 16 amino acids. Germline V gene sequence: CDR1 LGHNA, CDR2 YNFKEQ. V was clipped by 4 bases and J by 0 bases; unmatched bases: 5.

The chain is built from TRBV5-1 and TRBJ1-1; D is uncertain. The CDR3 is 14 amino acids. Trimming took 4 bases from V and 1 from J, leaving 11 bases between them. Germline V gene data show CDR1 as SGHRS and CDR2 as YFSETQ. The CDR3 nucleotides read TGCGCCAGCAGCCCCCAGACGGGGAACACTGAAGCTTTCTTT. It translates to CASSPQTGNTEAFF.

This clone was counted only a few times. At the DNA level, this CDR3 is encoded by other sequences in the same sample as well. The chain recombines TRBV5-1 with TRBJ2-3; no clear D gene. The CDR3 runs 12 residues. Germline CDR1 SGHRS, CDR2 YFSETQ. V was shortened by 0 bases and J by 4 bases, with 3 bases between the two germline ends. DNA for the CDR3: TGCGCCAGCAGCTTGGGGGCAGATACGCAGTATTTT. This encodes CASSLGADTQYF.

About this clone itself: Other DNA sequences in the same sample also yield this CDR3. The J gene is TRBJ1-2, the V gene TRBV7-2; D gene ambiguous. The germline CDR1 and CDR2 sequences are SGHTA and FQGNSA. The CDR3 length is 12 residues. V lost 5 bases and J 4 bases, leaving 8 bases between the germline ends. This CDR3 reads CASSREGYGYTF. The CDR3 region has the DNA TGTGCCAGCAGCCGGGAGGGCTATGGCTACACCTTC.

The rearrangement uses TRBV4-1 and TRBJ2-6, with D hard to call. V was shortened by 0 bases and J by 3 bases, with 12 bases between the two germline ends. The germline gives CDR1 MGHRA, CDR2 YSYEKL. The CDR3 consists of 17 residues. The CDR3 loop is CASSQEQYGFGANVLTF. CDR3 in DNA: TGCGCCAGCAGCCAAGAGCAGTACGGGTTTGGGGCCAACGTCCTGACTTTC.

The rearrangement uses TRBV15 and TRBJ2-7; possibly TRBD1 or TRBD2 for D (5 bases each). CDR1 is LNHNV, CDR2 YYDKDF, per germline (reference sequence). The CDR3 is made up of 13 amino acids. V lost 0 bases, J lost 9 bases, and 12 bases lay in between. In DNA, the CDR3 is TGTGCCACCAGCAGAGATCCGTGGGACGGGCAGTACTTC. Translating it yields CATSRDPWDGQYF.